This T cell receptor (beta chain) was obtained from a study of cytomegalovirus exposure and HLA in healthy donors listed by TCRdb under 2017. With regard to the full study: An earlier analysis of some 500 of the donors reported more than 250 Gb of sequence data and about 100 million unique TCR beta sequences from 150 million to 200 million T cells. An early release covering around 630 HLA-typed donors comprised approximately 300 gigabases of sequencing data and around 86 million unique TCR sequences. Among the roughly 400 genotyped donors, approximately 76% belonged to the genetic ancestry cluster associated with self-reported Caucasian donors. The study aimed to test whether signatures of past pathogen exposure could be identified by cataloging public T cell receptors. The T cell repertoires of 666 subjects were profiled by immunosequencing and related to cytomegalovirus serostatus. A separate validation cohort of roughly 110 different subjects was used in addition to the roughly 700-subject first cohort. The study combined high-throughput TCR immunosequencing, statistical association of individual TCRs with disease status, and machine learning to predict cytomegalovirus infection status. To study patterns of TCR occurrence, a later analysis re-analyzed previously published TCR beta repertoires from several hundred donors and added high-resolution HLA genotyping. Rather than using new phenotypic data, the later analysis identified candidate immune exposures from TCR beta sequences and from how often those sequences occurred across donors. In an earlier analysis of about 590 of the donors, high-throughput TCR beta sequencing was used to judge whether each TCR beta V gene segment behaved as functional or pseudogenic. Alongside the repertoire data, information on donor age, sex, ethnicity and CMV serostatus was compiled. A later genetic analysis took genome-wide SNP genotypes for about 60% of the roughly 670 donors and used that subset as a discovery cohort. All discovery cohort repertoires had been generated on a single sequencing platform. Class I and class II HLA loci were covered by the typing at four-digit resolution. Typing coverage differed by locus: A, B, C, DRB1 and DQB1 were typed in about 620-640 donors, DQA1 in 522, DPA1 in some 570, and DPB1 in just under 490. Because of strong linkage in the cohort, a few DR-DQ haplotypes were treated as single units for association and clustering. Among 300 to 500 genotyped donors of the cohort, an average of roughly 230,000 unique TCR beta nucleotide sequences was sequenced per donor, of which 15% to 20% were non-productive.

Receptor libraries were prepared by the immunoSEQ multiplex PCR assay. The multiplex PCR relied on a mix of 60 forward primers for TCR Vbeta segments and 13 reverse primers for TCR Jbeta segments. A multiplex PCR assay on genomic DNA amplified the CDR3 region of rearranged TCR beta genes. On the Illumina HiSeq System, the amplified TCR beta libraries were sequenced as 87-base-pair reads. In the paper's pipeline: Across the roughly 640 repertoires, a later analysis counted tens of millions of unique TCR beta chains, approximately 10 million of which were shared by at least two donors. Raw reads were error-corrected and collapsed into unique sequences with a nearest-neighbor algorithm that merged closely related sequences to remove PCR and sequencing errors. To assign V, D and J gene segments, CDR3 sequences were aligned to IMGT reference sequences. For a sequence to be retained, a match of at least six nucleotides was required to both a V gene segment and a J gene segment. A rearrangement was called productive if the CDR3 had no stop codons and remained in frame with V and J, and every other rearrangement was called non-productive. Following IMGT convention, CDR3 was defined as the stretch from the second conserved V-encoded cysteine to the conserved J-encoded phenylalanine. In an earlier analysis of more than 550 of the donors, sequences lacking an unambiguous match to a single V gene segment were excluded. An earlier analysis of 587 of the donors called V segments functional above 56.7% productive rearrangements and segregating when the between-donor standard deviation exceeded 5%. A statistical classification framework was built for diagnosing cytomegalovirus status from the catalog of TCR beta chain sequences. In a later analysis, TCR nucleotide sequences were compared against IMGT/GENE-DB human TR gene sequences so that V and J genes could be assigned. A later analysis assigned CDR3 sequences and most-parsimonious VDJ recombination scenarios with the TCRdist pipeline. A later analysis defined each TCR beta chain by its CDR3 amino acid sequence plus V-gene family, and excluded reads lacking a unique V-gene family. To address suspected cross-contamination and a sequencing artifact, a later analysis removed approximately 590 highly shared, low-generation-probability nucleotide sequences. In a later analysis, a clonal expansion index for each public chain was calculated from normalized within-repertoire ranks of inferred template counts. Generation probabilities in a later analysis came from a VDJ recombination model fitted to out-of-frame rearrangements, and those results were checked against IGoR. In a later analysis, hypergeometric tests were used to score TCR-TCR, TCR-HLA and TCR-CMV co-occurrence, with a repertoire-size bias correction applied to TCR pairs. A later analysis estimated false discovery rates by permuting HLA or CMV assignments 20 times. In a later analysis, co-occurring TCRs were grouped using DBSCAN, with TCRdist sequence similarity added in when clustering inside HLA-allele-positive subsets. Repertoires with fewer than 30,000 or more than 120,000 public chains, plus five repertoires with anomalous nucleotide sharing, were excluded from co-occurrence clustering. TCRdb re-hosts the immuneACCESS table, in-frame sequences only. Its copies lack some clones; in the studies checked, an unresolved V gene accounts for under half of them, and the cause for the rest is not known. V and J calls and clone size are those listed in that table; D and trimming were worked out from the DNA. This sample is represented by some 99,000 clones; just under 70% of them were singletons. The top ten clones comprise roughly 5.9% of the sample.

Trimming removed 4 bases from V and 5 bases from J; the gene matches leave 10 bases unexplained. Based on the germline V gene, the CDR1 and CDR2 sequences are SGHRS and YFSETQ. The CDR3 contains 16 residues, cysteine and phenylalanine counted. Solely the CDR3 DNA is kept, with 48 bases framed from the first base. In total, just over 650 healthy bone marrow donors made up the cohort. Cohort members were all nominally healthy when sampled, although unrecorded immune exposures were likely present. The donor was CMV seropositive and was included in the group of 250 to 300 seropositive cohort members. A peripheral blood sample was collected from each donor, and TCR beta sequencing was performed on peripheral blood mononuclear cells. Genomic DNA extraction from the blood cell samples was performed with the Qiagen DNeasy Blood Extraction Kit. A remark on this clone: Its antigen is unknown. Qualities for individual bases were not recorded, and no much larger clone is one base off.

What the work shows at the level of the full study, not this receptor alone: The 87-base-pair reads could not distinguish some IMGT-functional V segments, including TRBV6-2 and TRBV6-3, so those segments were excluded. An earlier analysis of 587 of the donors showed that most TCR beta V segments appeared in productive rearrangements either about 87% or about 30% of the time, which broadly matched IMGT annotations. Assigning TCR associations to individual alleles was difficult when HLA alleles, especially DR and DQ, strongly co-occurred. It was suggested by the authors that the approach could potentially be generalized to other disease states and immunological phenotypes. Linkage disequilibrium might explain the correlated functional status among segregating V segments, but an unknown experimental factor could not be ruled out. In both the original and validation cohorts, the classifier was reported to diagnose cytomegalovirus status with high specificity and sensitivity. Compared with equally common non-associated chains, HLA-associated TCR beta chains in a later analysis were more clonally expanded and had lower generation probabilities. Sequencing depth was assumed to be roughly uniform across donors in the presence/absence analyses, though that assumption may not hold. A later analysis reported that several top co-occurrence clusters appeared linked to parvovirus B19, influenza, CMV and Epstein-Barr virus. A cluster of highly shared sequence variants was judged likely to be a technical artifact of the sequencing pipeline. A later analysis found that most CMV-associated TCR beta chains appeared HLA-restricted, with HLA associations seemingly driven largely by CMV exposure. In the study, some 160 TCR beta chains were listed as associated with cytomegalovirus. In this cohort, only TCR beta chains were sequenced, and detectable features were limited by the absence of alpha or paired-chain data. A later genetic analysis reported fewer N-insertions in productive TCRs among donors in an Asian-associated ancestry cluster than the approximately 670-donor mean. Most TCR sequences were seen in very few donors, while some public TCRs were found in many individuals. A later analysis associated approximately 17,000 TCR beta sequences with specific HLA alleles at a false discovery rate of 0.05. In a later analysis, the rate of TCR association differed among HLA loci, with DRB1 alleles having the most associated TCRs and HLA-C alleles having the fewest. CMV serostatus was the only immune exposure information available for the cohort. Because HLA typing was missing for some donors at each locus, association tests included only the typed subset. A further reported finding was that TCR beta sequences accurately predicted the HLA-A and HLA-B alleles for most subjects in the first cohort. In a later genetic analysis, a missense DCLRE1C variant was associated with V-gene and J-gene trimming of TCR beta chains, and the association was replicated in an independent cohort. A few of the identified cytomegalovirus-associated TCR beta chains were confirmed in vitro to be specific for cytomegalovirus antigens. Because counts were too low, seventeen rarely observed V segments, including chromosome 9 orphons, were excluded from the earlier analysis of fewer than 650 of the donors.

Sequenced sample: PBMCs. The V and J genes are TRBV5-1 and TRBJ2-3, with TRBD2 identical over 10 junction bases. The TCR was taken from a woman aged 70-85 years in good health and CMV-seropositive. At the DNA level, the sequence is TGCGCCAGCAGCCTCGGGGGAGCGGGGGGGCAAGATACGCAGTATTTT. Translation gives CASSLGGAGGQDTQYF.